The clone carrying this TCR beta chain came up once. The antigen remains undetermined. The data were produced by immunoSEQ multiplex PCR, yet TCRdb's version contains in-frame clones alone and is incomplete. The table has about 260,000 clones, 90% seen once; the top ten hold 3.1%. This sample is drawn from a study of cytomegalovirus exposure and HLA in healthy donors. The CDR3 totals 17 residues. Germline CDR1 SGDLS, CDR2 YYNGEE. The trim removed 3 bases at V and 6 bases at J, leaving 12 bases unmatched. Study-level results: Subsequent analysis revealed that first-cohort TCR clusters tended to co-occur in the 120 or so validation repertoires.

What was sequenced was PBMCs. The receptor was derived from a woman aged 25-40 years in good health and CMV-seronegative. The gene calls are TRBV9 and TRBJ2-2, with 9 bases aligning to TRBD2. This chain's CDR3 is CASSEISGRATPGELFF. DNA of the CDR3: TGTGCCAGCAGCGAGATTAGCGGGAGAGCAACCCCCGGGGAGCTGTTTTTT.